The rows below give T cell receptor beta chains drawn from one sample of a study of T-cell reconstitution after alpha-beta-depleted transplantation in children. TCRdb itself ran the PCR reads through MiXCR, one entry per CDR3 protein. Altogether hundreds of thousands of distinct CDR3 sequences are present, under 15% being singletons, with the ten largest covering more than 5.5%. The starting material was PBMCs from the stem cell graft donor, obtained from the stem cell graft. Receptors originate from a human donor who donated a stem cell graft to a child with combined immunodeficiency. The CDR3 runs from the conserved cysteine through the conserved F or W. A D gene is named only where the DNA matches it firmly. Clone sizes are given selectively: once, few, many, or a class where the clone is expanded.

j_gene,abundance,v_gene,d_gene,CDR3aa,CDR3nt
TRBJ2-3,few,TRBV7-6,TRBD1,CASSKGALDTQYF,TGTGCCAGCAGCAAGGGGGCATTGGATACGCAGTATTTT
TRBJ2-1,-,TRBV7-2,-,CASSSARGLNNEQFF,TGTGCCAGCAGCTCAGCAAGAGGGTTAAACAATGAGCAGTTCTTC
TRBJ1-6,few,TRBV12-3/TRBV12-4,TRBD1,CASSFGTGNSPLHF,TGTGCCAGCAGTTTTGGGACAGGGAATTCACCCCTCCACTTT
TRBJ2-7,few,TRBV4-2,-,CASSQQGREYEQYF,TGTGCCAGCAGCCAACAGGGGCGGGAGTACGAGCAGTACTTC
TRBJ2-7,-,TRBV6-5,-,CASSYFGQKPYEQYF,TGTGCCAGCAGTTACTTTGGACAGAAGCCCTACGAGCAGTACTTC
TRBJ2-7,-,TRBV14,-,CASQDGSTYEQYF,TGTGCCAGCCAGGACGGGAGCACCTACGAGCAGTACTTC
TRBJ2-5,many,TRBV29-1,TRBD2,CSAHWSGRRETQYF,TGCAGCGCCCATTGGAGCGGGAGAAGGGAGACCCAGTACTTC
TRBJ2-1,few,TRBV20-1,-,CSARKGTLYNEQFF,TGCAGTGCTAGAAAGGGGACCCTATACAATGAGCAGTTCTTC
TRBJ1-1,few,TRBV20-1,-,CSARDSQAGRTEAFF,TGCAGTGCTAGAGATTCGCAGGCCGGGCGCACTGAAGCTTTCTTT
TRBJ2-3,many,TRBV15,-,CATSRTTDTQYF,TGTGCCACCAGCAGAACAACAGATACGCAGTATTTT
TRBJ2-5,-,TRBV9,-,CASSEALAGTQYF,TGTGCCAGCAGCGAGGCGCTGGCGGGGACCCAGTACTTC
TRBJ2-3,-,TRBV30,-,CAWRTGDTQYF,TGTGCCTGGAGGACGGGGGACACGCAGTATTTT
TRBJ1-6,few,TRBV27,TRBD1,CASSRPLTGGENSPLHF,TGTGCCAGCAGTCGACCACTGACAGGGGGCGAGAATTCACCCCTCCACTTT
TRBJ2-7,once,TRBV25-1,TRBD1,CASSEGQGFDILGSYEQYF,TGTGCCAGCAGTGAAGGACAGGGCTTCGATATCTTAGGCTCCTACGAGCAGTACTTC
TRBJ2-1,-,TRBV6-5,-,CASSDGGNEQFF,TGTGCCAGCAGTGACGGCGGGAATGAGCAGTTCTTC
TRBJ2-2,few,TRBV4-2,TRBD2,CASRLAGGANTGELFF,TGTGCCAGCAGGTTAGCGGGGGGCGCGAACACCGGGGAGCTGTTTTTT
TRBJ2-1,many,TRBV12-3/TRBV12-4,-,CASSPQRVEQFF,TGTGCCAGCAGTCCTCAGCGGGTGGAGCAGTTCTTC
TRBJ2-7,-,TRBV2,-,CASRATSSSHEQYF,TGTGCCAGCAGGGCCACCTCCAGCAGCCACGAGCAGTACTTC
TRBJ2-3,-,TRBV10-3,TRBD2,CAIRGGRNTDTQYF,TGTGCCATCAGAGGCGGGAGGAACACAGATACGCAGTATTTT
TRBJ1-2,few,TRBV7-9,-,CASSSSPNYGYTF,TGTGCCAGCAGCTCCTCCCCCAACTATGGCTACACCTTC
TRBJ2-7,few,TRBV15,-,CATSRDLEGYEQYF,TGTGCCACCAGCAGAGATCTGGAGGGCTACGAGCAGTACTTC
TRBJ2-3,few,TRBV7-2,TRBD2,CASSLTSGGITDTQYF,TGTGCCAGCAGCCTAACTAGCGGGGGGATCACAGATACGCAGTATTTT
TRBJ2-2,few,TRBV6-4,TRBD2,CASSEEAGGTGELFF,TGTGCCAGCAGTGAGGAAGCGGGGGGCACCGGGGAGCTGTTTTTT
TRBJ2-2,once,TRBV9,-,CASSVWESGELFF,TGTGCCAGCAGCGTATGGGAGAGCGGGGAGCTGTTTTTT
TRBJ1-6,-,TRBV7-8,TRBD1,CASSHARDRAGGSPLHF,TGTGCCAGCAGCCATGCCCGGGACAGGGCAGGAGGGTCACCCCTCCACTTT
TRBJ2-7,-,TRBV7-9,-,CASSLGPSSSYEQYF,TGTGCCAGCAGCTTGGGACCCTCGAGCTCCTACGAGCAGTACTTC
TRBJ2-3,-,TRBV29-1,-,CSVGGVVTDTQYF,TGCAGCGTTGGGGGGGTAGTCACAGATACGCAGTATTTT
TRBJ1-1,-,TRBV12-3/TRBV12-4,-,CASSSNPGEAFF,TGTGCCAGCAGTTCAAACCCCGGGGAAGCTTTCTTT
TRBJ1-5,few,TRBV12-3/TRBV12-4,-,CASSLSYRASNQPQHF,TGTGCCAGCAGTTTGTCTTATAGGGCCAGCAATCAGCCCCAGCATTTT
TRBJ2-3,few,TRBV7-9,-,CASSLVGGIVTDTQYF,TGTGCCAGCAGCTTAGTAGGCGGGATTGTCACAGATACGCAGTATTTT
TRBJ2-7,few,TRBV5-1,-,CASSFDRSSYEQYF,TGCGCCAGCAGCTTCGACAGGAGCTCCTACGAGCAGTACTTC
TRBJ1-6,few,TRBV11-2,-,CASSLGAGESPLHF,TGTGCCAGCAGCTTAGGGGCAGGGGAATCACCCCTCCACTTT
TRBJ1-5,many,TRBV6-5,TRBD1,CASSPGQSNQPQHF,TGTGCCAGCAGTCCGGGACAGAGCAATCAGCCCCAGCATTTT
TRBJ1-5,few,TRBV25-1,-,CASRPGYQPQHF,TGTGCCAGCAGGCCAGGGTATCAGCCCCAGCATTTT
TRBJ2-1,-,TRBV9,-,CASSLSQRYNEQFF,TGTGCCAGCAGCTTATCCCAGAGATACAATGAGCAGTTCTTC
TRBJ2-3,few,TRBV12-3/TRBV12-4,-,CASSGTGPRTDTQYF,TGTGCCAGCAGCGGGACGGGCCCGCGCACAGATACGCAGTATTTT
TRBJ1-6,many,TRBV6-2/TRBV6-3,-,CASGRTSPLHF,TGTGCCAGCGGACGAACTTCACCCCTCCACTTT
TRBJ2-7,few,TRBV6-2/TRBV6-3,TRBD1,CASSYDRTGSEQYF,TGTGCCAGCAGTTACGATCGGACAGGATCCGAGCAGTACTTC
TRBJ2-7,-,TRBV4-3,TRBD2,CASSQDWASGREYEQYF,TGCGCCAGCAGCCAAGATTGGGCTAGCGGGAGGGAATACGAGCAGTACTTC
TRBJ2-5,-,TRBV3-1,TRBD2,CASSQEELTSGETQYF,TGTGCCAGCAGCCAAGAAGAGCTGACTAGCGGAGAGACCCAGTACTTC
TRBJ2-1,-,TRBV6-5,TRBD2,CASSYSAGGSNEQFF,TGTGCCAGCAGTTACTCGGCGGGGGGGAGTAATGAGCAGTTCTTC
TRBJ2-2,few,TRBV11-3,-,CASSLGRPANTGELFF,TGTGCCAGCAGCTTAGGACGTCCAGCGAACACCGGGGAGCTGTTTTTT
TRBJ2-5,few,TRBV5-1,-,CASSPPGVGQETQYF,TGCGCCAGCAGCCCGCCAGGGGTGGGTCAAGAGACCCAGTACTTC
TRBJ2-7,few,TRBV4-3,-,CASSYDTNSYEQYF,TGCGCCAGCAGCTACGACACTAATTCCTACGAGCAGTACTTC